This T cell receptor beta chain was identified in a study of regulatory T cells in long-lasting Graves disease. Building of the TCR beta libraries involved iRepertoire HTBI primers and Arm-PCR of CDR3 regions. TCRdb reprocessed the multiplex PCR reads with MiXCR, giving one entry per CDR3 protein. The table shows around 400,000 distinct CDR3 sequences, with less than 20% occurring only once. This clonotype was found many times. The antigen is undetermined. Time point described: newly diagnosed GD, antithyroid drugs for less than 3 months. Construction of the TCR library relied on RNA isolated from PBMCs. In each case, Graves' disease was diagnosed per American Thyroid Association guidelines. Germline V gives CDR1 DFQATT, CDR2 SNEGSKA (reference sequence). The CDR3 spans 15 residues. J lost 2 bases, V lost 6 bases, and 10 bases had no gene match. Points from the study as a whole: Persistent patients had a count of shared public clonotypes (approximately 3,000) that exceeded that of new patients (about 970). Segments TRBV28, TRBJ1-2 and TRBJ2-5 showed preferential usage in persistent disease.

The genes are TRBV20-1 and TRBJ2-5, with TRBD1 matching 9 bases. The TCR comes from a female donor with Graves disease. The sequenced sample was peripheral blood mononuclear cells (PBMCs), obtained at new diagnosis, from a patient treated with antithyroid drugs. The CDR3 reads CSAASDRGLQETQYF. The CDR3 coding sequence is TGCAGTGCCGCCTCGGACAGGGGACTGCAAGAGACCCAGTACTTC.